Given below is one TCR beta chain in context. Its specific antigen is unknown. Per-base quality was not reported, and no clone a single base away is much larger than it. These data belong to a study of technical replicates of blood from a handful of donors (dated by TCRdb to about 2017). The library relied on the immunoSEQ multiplex PCR assay. TCRdb stores this immuneACCESS table with in-frame sequences only. Part of the clones is absent; in the studies checked, under half of the shortfall reflects unresolved V genes, and no reason is known for the rest. For this sample the table gives just under 100,000 clones, of which 95% were detected only once. The biggest ten clones account for 0.2% to 0.25% of the sample. Trimming accounts for 4 bases at V and 8 bases at J, while the number of junction bases matched to no gene is 7. From cysteine to phenylalanine, the CDR3 is 14 amino acids long. Of all the DNA, just the CDR3 is kept, 42 bases in frame from base 1. The CDR1 and CDR2 encoded by the germline V gene are MDHEN and SYDVKM.

Sequenced sample: T cells isolated from PBMCs. Here the chain combines TRBV28 and TRBJ1-2, with 10 central nucleotides matching TRBD1. This clonotype originated in a human donor in good health. The nucleotide sequence reads TGTGCCAGCAGTTCCATCGGGACAGGGGTAGGCTACACCTTC. The translation is CASSSIGTGVGYTF.